The rows below give T cell receptor beta chains drawn from one sample of a study of early T cells in non-severe SARS-CoV-2 infection. TCRdb independently ran MiXCR on the 5' RACE reads; one entry per CDR3 protein. The data contain about 38,000 distinct CDR3 sequences, 3.5% to 5% of them singletons. Sample: whole blood. The receptors originated from an adult who was a healthcare worker with PCR-confirmed SARS-CoV-2 infection or an uninfected control (not recorded which). The conserved cysteine and the conserved F or W are not part of the CDR3 here. Clone size is not always given. Where it is, it says once, few, many or a class for expanded clones.

clone_size | v_call | cdr3_aa
many | TRBV12-3/TRBV12-4 | ASSLVRPEKLF
few | TRBV4-2 | ASSQPRQLYEQY
many | TRBV7-8 | ASSPEGQGYEQY
many | TRBV6-2/TRBV6-3 | ASSPWEVEETQY
few | TRBV6-6 | ASSYLGQGAANEQF
many | TRBV2 | ASSEATSGEAQY
many | TRBV6-2/TRBV6-3 | ASSYYRRRRENNEQF
few | TRBV15 | ATSRDNGAGANVLT
many | TRBV6-5 | ASSYRGTEYSPLH
many | TRBV4-1 | ASSQGKAYTDTQY
many | TRBV18 | ASSLIVTGDGPEAF
many | TRBV18 | ASSPDGTYEQY
many | TRBV7-9 | ASSLDGGYYGYT
few | TRBV6-1 | ASSEARTDTQY
NA | TRBV5-5 | ASSLASQETQY
many | TRBV18 | ASSPLAEYQETQY
many | TRBV4-2 | ASSQDEWGGSPDTQY
many | TRBV14 | ASSWGTGLPYEQY
many | TRBV18 | ASSPRGGTSTDTQY
few | TRBV7-2 | ASSSASSSYNEQF